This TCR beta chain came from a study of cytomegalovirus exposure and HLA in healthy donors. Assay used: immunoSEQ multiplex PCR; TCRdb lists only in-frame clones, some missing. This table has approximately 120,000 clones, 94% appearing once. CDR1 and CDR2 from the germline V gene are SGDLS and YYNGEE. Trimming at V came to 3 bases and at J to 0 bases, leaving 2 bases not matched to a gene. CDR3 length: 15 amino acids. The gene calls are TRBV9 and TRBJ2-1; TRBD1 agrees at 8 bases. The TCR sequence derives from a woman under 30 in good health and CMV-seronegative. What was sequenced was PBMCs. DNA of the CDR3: TGTGCCAGCAGCGAGCAGGGGGCCTCCTACAATGAGCAGTTCTTC. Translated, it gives CASSEQGASYNEQFF.